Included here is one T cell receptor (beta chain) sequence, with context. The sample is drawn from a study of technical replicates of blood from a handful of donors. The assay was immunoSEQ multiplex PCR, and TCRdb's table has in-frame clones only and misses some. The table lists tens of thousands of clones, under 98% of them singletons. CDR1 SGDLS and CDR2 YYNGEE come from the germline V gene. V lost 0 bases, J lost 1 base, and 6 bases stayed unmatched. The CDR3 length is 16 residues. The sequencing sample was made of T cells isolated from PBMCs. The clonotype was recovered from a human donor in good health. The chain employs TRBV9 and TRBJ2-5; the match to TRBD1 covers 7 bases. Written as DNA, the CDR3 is TGTGCCAGCAGCGTAGAAGATTGGGACAGCCAAGAGACCCAGTACTTC. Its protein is CASSVEDWDSQETQYF.